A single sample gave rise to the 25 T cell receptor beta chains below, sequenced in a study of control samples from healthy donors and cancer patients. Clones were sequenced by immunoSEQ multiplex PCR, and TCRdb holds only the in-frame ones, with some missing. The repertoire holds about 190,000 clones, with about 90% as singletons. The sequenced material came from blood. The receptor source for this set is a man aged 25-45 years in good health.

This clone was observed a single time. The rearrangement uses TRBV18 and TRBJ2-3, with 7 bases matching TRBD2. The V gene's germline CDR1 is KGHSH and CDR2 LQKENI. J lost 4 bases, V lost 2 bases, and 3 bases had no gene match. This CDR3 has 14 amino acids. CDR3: CASSPGTKADTQYF. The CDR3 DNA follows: TGTGCCAGCTCACCAGGGACTAAGGCAGATACGCAGTATTTT. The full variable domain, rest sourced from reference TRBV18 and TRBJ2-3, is NAGVMQNPRHLVRRRGQEARLRCSPMKGHSHVYWYRQLPEEGLKFMVYLQKENIIDESGMPKERFSAEFPKEGPSILRIQQVVRGDSAAYFCASSPGTKADTQYFGPGTRLTVL.

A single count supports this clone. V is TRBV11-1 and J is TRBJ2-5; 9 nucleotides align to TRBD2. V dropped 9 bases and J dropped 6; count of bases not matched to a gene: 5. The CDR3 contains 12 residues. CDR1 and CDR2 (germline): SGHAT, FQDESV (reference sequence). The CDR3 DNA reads TGTGCCAGTAGCAGCGGGGGGAAGACCCAGTACTTC. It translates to CASSSGGKTQYF.

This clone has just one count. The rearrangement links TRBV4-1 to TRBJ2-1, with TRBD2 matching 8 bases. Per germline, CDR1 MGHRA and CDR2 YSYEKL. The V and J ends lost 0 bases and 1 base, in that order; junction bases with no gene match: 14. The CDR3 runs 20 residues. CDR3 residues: CASSQDPHRTSRSSYNEQFF. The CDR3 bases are TGCGCCAGCAGCCAAGATCCCCATCGGACTAGCCGGTCGTCCTACAATGAGCAGTTCTTC.

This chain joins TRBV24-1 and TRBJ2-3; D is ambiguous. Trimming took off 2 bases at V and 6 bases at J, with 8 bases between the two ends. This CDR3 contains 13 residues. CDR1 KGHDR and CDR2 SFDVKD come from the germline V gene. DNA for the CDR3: TGTGCCACCAGTGATTCCCCCGGGGATACGCAGTATTTT. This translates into CATSDSPGDTQYF.

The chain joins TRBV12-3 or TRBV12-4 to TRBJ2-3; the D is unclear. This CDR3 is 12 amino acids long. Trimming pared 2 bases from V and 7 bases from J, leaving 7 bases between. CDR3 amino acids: CASSLSSNTQYF. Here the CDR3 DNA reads TGTGCCAGCAGTTTATCATCAAATACGCAGTATTTT.

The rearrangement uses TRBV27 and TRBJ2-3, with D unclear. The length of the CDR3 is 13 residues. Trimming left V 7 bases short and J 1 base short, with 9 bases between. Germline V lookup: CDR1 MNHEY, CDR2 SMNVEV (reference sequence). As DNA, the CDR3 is TGTGCCAGCAAACGGACCCGCACAGATACGCAGTATTTT. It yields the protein CASKRTRTDTQYF.

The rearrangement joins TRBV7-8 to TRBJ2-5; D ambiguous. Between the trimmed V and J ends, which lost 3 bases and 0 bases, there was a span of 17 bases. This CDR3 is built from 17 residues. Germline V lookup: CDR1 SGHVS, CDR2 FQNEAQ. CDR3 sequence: CASSFYVRAGYQETQYF. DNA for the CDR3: TGTGCCAGCAGCTTTTATGTCCGGGCCGGGTACCAAGAGACCCAGTACTTC.

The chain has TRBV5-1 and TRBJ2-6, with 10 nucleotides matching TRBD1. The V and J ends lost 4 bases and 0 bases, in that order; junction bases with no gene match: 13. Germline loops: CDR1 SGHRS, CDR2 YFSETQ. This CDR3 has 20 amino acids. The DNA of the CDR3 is TGCGCCAGCAGCGCAAAAGGAAGGACAGGGGGTTACTCTGGGGCCAACGTCCTGACTTTC. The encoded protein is CASSAKGRTGGYSGANVLTF.

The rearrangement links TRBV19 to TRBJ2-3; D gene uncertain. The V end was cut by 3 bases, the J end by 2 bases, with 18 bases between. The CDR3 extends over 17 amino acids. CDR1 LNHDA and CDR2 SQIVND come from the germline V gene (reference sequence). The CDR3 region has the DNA TGTGCCAGTAGTATGTCCAGGACCCGGCTCACCACAGATACGCAGTATTTT. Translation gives CASSMSRTRLTTDTQYF. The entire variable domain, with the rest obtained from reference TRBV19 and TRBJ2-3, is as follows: DGGITQSPKYLFRKEGQNVTLSCEQNLNHDAMYWYRQDPGQGLRLIYYSQIVNDFQKGDIAEGYSVSREKKESFPLTVTSAQKNPTAFYLCASSMSRTRLTTDTQYFGPGTRLTVL.

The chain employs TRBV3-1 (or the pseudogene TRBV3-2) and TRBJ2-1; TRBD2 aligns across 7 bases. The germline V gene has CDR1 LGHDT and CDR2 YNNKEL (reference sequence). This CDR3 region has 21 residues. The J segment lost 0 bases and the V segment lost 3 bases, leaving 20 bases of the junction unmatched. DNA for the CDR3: TGTGCCAGCAGCCACTCCCCGGCCGGGCGGGGGACCTATGCCTCCTACAATGAGCAGTTCTTC. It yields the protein CASSHSPAGRGTYASYNEQFF.

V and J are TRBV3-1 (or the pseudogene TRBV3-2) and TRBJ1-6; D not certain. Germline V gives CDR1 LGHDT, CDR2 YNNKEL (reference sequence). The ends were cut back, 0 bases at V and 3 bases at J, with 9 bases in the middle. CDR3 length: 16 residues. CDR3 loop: CASSQDGGYYNSPLHF. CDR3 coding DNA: TGTGCCAGCAGCCAAGATGGAGGCTACTATAATTCACCCCTCCACTTT.

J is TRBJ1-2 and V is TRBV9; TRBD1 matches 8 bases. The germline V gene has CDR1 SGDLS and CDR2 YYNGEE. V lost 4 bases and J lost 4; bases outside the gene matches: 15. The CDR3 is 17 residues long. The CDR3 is CASSLRTGPSAGYGYTF. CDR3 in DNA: TGTGCCAGCAGCCTAAGGACAGGGCCCTCGGCGGGCTATGGCTACACCTTC. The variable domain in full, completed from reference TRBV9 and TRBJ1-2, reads DSGVTQTPKHLITATGQRVTLRCSPRSGDLSVYWYQQSLDQGLQFLIQYYNGEERAKGNILERFSAQQFPDLHSELNLSSLELGDSALYFCASSLRTGPSAGYGYTFGSGTRLTVV.

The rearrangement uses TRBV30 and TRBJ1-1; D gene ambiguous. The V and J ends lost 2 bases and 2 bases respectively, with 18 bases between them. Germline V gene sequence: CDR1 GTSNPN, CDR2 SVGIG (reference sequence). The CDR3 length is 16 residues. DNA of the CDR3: TGTGCCTGGAGTACTCAGTACGCAATAGGTAACACTGAAGCTTTCTTT. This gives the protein CAWSTQYAIGNTEAFF.

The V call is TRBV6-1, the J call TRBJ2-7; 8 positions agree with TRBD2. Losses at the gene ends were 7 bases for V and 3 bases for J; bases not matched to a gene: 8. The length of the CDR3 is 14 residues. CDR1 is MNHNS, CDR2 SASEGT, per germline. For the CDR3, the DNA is TGTGCCAGCACCCTTGGGGCGGGGGGCTACGAGCAGTACTTC. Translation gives CASTLGAGGYEQYF.

The CDR3 here is CASSQRPGFADTQYF. The CDR3 DNA follows: TGCGCCAGCAGCCAAAGACCGGGGTTCGCAGATACGCAGTATTTT. This chain connects TRBV4-1 to TRBJ2-3; a weak D match, TRBD2 (5 bases). Germline loops: CDR1 MGHRA, CDR2 YSYEKL. The CDR3 loop spans 15 amino acids. V lost 2 bases to trimming and J lost 4 bases, with 13 bases between them.

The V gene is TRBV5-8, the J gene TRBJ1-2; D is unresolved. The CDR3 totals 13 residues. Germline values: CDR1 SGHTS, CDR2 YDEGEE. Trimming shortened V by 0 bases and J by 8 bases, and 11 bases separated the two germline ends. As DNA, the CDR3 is TGTGCCAGCAGCTTGGGAGGCCCGAGGGGCTACACCTTC. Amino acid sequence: CASSLGGPRGYTF.

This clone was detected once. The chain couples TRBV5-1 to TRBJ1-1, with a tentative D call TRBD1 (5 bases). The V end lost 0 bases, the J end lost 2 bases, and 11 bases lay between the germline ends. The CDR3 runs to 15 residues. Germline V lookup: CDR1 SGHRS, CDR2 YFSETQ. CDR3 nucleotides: TGCGCCAGCAGCTTGGCCCCGCGGACAAACACTGAAGCTTTCTTT. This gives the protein CASSLAPRTNTEAFF.

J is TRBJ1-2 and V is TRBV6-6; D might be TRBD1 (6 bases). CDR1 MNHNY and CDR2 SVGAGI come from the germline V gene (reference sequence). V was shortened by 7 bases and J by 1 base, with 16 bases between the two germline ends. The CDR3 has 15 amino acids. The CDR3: CASNYRDTDNYGYTF. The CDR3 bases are TGTGCCAGCAACTACCGGGACACCGATAACTATGGCTACACCTTC.

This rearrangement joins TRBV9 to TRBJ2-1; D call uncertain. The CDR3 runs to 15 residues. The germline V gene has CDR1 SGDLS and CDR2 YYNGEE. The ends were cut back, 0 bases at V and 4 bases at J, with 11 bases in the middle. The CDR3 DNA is TGTGCCAGCAGCGTAGAAGGGATAGGGTACAATGAGCAGTTCTTC. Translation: CASSVEGIGYNEQFF.

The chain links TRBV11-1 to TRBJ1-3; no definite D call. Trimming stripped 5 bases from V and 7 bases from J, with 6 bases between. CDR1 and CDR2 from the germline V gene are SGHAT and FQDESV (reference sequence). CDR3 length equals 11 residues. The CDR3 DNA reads TGTGCCAGCAGCCTACATAACACCATATATTTT. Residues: CASSLHNTIYF.

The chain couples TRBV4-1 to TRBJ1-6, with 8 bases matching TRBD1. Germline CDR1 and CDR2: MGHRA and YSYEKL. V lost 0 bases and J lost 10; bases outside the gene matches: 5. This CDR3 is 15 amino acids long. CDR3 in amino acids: CASSQEGQGHSPLHF. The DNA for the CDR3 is TGCGCCAGCAGCCAAGAAGGACAGGGTCACTCACCCCTCCACTTT.

CDR3 sequence reads: CASSPPDRNTEAFF. The CDR3 DNA reads TGTGCCAGCAGCCCCCCCGACAGAAACACTGAAGCTTTCTTT. The chain links TRBV7-9 to TRBJ1-1; D might be TRBD1 (5 bases). The V gene lost 5 bases and the J gene lost 2 bases, with 12 bases spanning the gap. This CDR3 region has 14 residues. CDR1 is SEHNR, CDR2 FQNEAQ, per germline (reference sequence).

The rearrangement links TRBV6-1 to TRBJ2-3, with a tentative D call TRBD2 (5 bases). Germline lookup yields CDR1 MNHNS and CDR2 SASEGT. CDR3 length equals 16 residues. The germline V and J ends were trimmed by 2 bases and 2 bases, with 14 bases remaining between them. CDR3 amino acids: CASSEILVAPTDTQYF. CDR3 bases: TGTGCCAGCAGTGAAATATTGGTAGCGCCCACAGATACGCAGTATTTT.

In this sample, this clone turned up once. Here the CDR3 reads CSAVSATNEKLFF. The CDR3 DNA reads TGCAGCGCAGTCAGTGCAACTAATGAAAAACTGTTTTTT. This chain links TRBV29-1 with TRBJ1-4; no firm D call. V was trimmed by 7 bases and J by 0 bases, leaving 9 bases between them. The CDR3 is made up of 13 amino acids. Germline V CDR1 and CDR2: SQVTM, ANQGSEA.

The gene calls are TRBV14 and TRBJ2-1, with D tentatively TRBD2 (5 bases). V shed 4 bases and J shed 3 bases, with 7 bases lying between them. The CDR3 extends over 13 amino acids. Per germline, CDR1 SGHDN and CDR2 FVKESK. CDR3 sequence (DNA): TGTGCCAGCAGCCCCGGACTCTACAATGAGCAGTTCTTC. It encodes CASSPGLYNEQFF.